The rows below give T cell receptor beta chains drawn from one sample of a study of response to subunit inactivated influenza vaccine. TCRdb reprocessed the RT-PCR reads via MiXCR and lists one record per CDR3 protein. The table has 600,000 to 700,000 distinct CDR3 sequences, around 15% seen once. The sample was PBMCs from blood, taken 14 to 15 days before vaccination. Receptors were obtained from a man in his forties or fifties who received an inactivated influenza vaccine. Each CDR3 is given with its conserved first and last residue. The D gene is left open where the match is weak. Only part of the rows carry a size: once, few, many, or a class if the clone is expanded.

d_call,j_call,clone_size,v_call,cdr3_aa,cdr3_nt
TRBD1,TRBJ2-3,many,TRBV7-2,CASSLGLTGGTDTQYF,TGTGCCAGCAGCTTAGGGCTGACAGGGGGGACAGATACGCAGTATTTT
TRBD1,TRBJ1-2,.,TRBV6-1,CASRDLGQGVGYTF,TGTGCCAGCAGAGACTTGGGACAGGGGGTTGGCTACACCTTC
.,TRBJ2-1,.,TRBV20-1,CSASRERDVPNEQFF,TGCAGTGCTAGCAGGGAACGGGATGTACCCAATGAGCAGTTCTTC
.,TRBJ1-1,.,TRBV5-1,CASGVQSMNTEAFF,TGCGCCAGCGGGGTTCAGAGCATGAACACTGAAGCTTTCTTT
.,TRBJ2-7,.,TRBV12-3/TRBV12-4,CASSLAYGSYEQYF,TGTGCCAGCAGTTTAGCTTACGGCTCCTACGAGCAGTACTTC
.,TRBJ1-2,few,TRBV3-1,CASSPNQGGYTF,TGTGCCAGCAGCCCGAACCAGGGTGGCTACACCTTC
TRBD1,TRBJ1-1,.,TRBV7-2,CASSLGWTGATEAFF,TGTGCCAGCAGCTTAGGATGGACAGGGGCAACTGAAGCTTTCTTT
TRBD2,TRBJ2-2,few,TRBV20-1,CSARGLAGARTGELFF,TGCAGTGCTAGAGGACTAGCGGGAGCCCGGACCGGGGAGCTGTTTTTT
TRBD2,TRBJ2-1,.,TRBV5-1,CASSLEGLADSYNEQFF,TGCGCCAGCAGCTTGGAGGGACTAGCGGATTCCTACAATGAGCAGTTCTTC
TRBD2,TRBJ2-5,.,TRBV12-3/TRBV12-4,CASSFARGLAGETETQYF,TGTGCCAGCAGTTTTGCCCGGGGACTAGCGGGAGAGACAGAGACCCAGTACTTC
TRBD1,TRBJ2-7,.,TRBV20-1,CSAHRGGDRVDF,TGCAGTGCCCACAGGGGAGGGGACAGGGTCGACTTC
.,TRBJ2-5,few,TRBV20-1,CSASGDRSLETQYF,TGCAGTGCTAGTGGTGACAGGTCATTAGAGACCCAGTACTTC
TRBD1,TRBJ2-2,many,TRBV4-1,CASSQGIGRTGATGELFF,TGCGCCAGCAGCCAAGGGATAGGGAGGACAGGGGCGACCGGGGAGCTGTTTTTT
.,TRBJ2-7,few,TRBV10-3,CAIAGRQDAYEQYF,TGTGCCATCGCGGGCCGACAGGATGCCTACGAGCAGTACTTC
TRBD2,TRBJ2-1,.,TRBV4-2,CASSQVALAGGYNEQFF,TGTGCCAGCAGCCAAGTGGCACTAGCGGGAGGATACAATGAGCAGTTCTTC
.,TRBJ2-1,.,TRBV28,CASTSRAYEQFF,TGTGCCAGCACCTCCCGGGCCTATGAGCAGTTCTTC
.,TRBJ2-1,few,TRBV27,CASSLTTLYNEQFF,TGTGCCAGCAGTTTGACGACTCTCTACAATGAGCAGTTCTTC
.,TRBJ2-2,few,TRBV11-1,CASRLRQSLAGELFF,TGTGCCAGCAGACTAAGACAGTCCTTGGCCGGGGAGCTGTTTTTT
.,TRBJ2-5,many,TRBV27,CASSPRFAETQYF,TGTGCCAGCAGTCCCCGGTTCGCCGAGACCCAGTACTTC
.,TRBJ2-7,few,TRBV4-3,CASSQEVGYEQYF,TGCGCCAGCAGCCAAGAAGTGGGGTACGAGCAGTACTTC
.,TRBJ1-1,.,TRBV4-1,CASSQNGRTEAFF,TGCGCCAGCAGCCAGAACGGGAGGACTGAAGCTTTCTTT
.,TRBJ2-5,.,TRBV9,CASSVYDGEETQYF,TGTGCCAGCAGCGTTTATGACGGGGAAGAGACCCAGTACTTC
.,TRBJ2-1,few,TRBV2,CASSVGGPHNEQFF,TGTGCCAGCAGTGTGGGGGGCCCCCACAATGAGCAGTTCTTC
TRBD2,TRBJ2-1,.,TRBV29-1,CSVDAPGLVYNEQFF,TGCAGCGTTGATGCCCCGGGACTAGTTTACAATGAGCAGTTCTTC
.,TRBJ1-1,many,TRBV7-2,CASSYADTNTEAFF,TGTGCCAGCAGCTACGCAGACACGAACACTGAAGCTTTCTTT
.,TRBJ2-7,.,TRBV27,CASSLSTVPYEQYF,TGTGCCAGCAGTTTATCGACAGTACCCTACGAGCAGTACTTC
.,TRBJ2-1,many,TRBV7-9,CASSLAHSYNEQFF,TGTGCCAGCAGCTTAGCGCACTCCTACAATGAGCAGTTCTTC
.,TRBJ2-1,many,TRBV5-6,CASSWGSRKNYDYNEQFF,TGTGCCAGCAGCTGGGGGTCGCGGAAGAACTATGACTACAATGAGCAGTTCTTC
TRBD2,TRBJ2-5,few,TRBV11-2,CASSFRLAGLQETQYF,TGTGCCAGCAGCTTCCGACTAGCGGGGCTACAAGAGACCCAGTACTTC
TRBD1,TRBJ2-2,few,TRBV4-3,CASSRKTQGVGTGELFF,TGCGCCAGCAGCCGGAAAACTCAGGGGGTTGGCACCGGGGAGCTGTTTTTT
.,TRBJ1-2,few,TRBV29-1,CSVEVWQGSYGYTF,TGCAGCGTTGAAGTCTGGCAGGGCTCGTATGGCTACACCTTC
.,TRBJ2-7,many,TRBV20-1,CSARYQGSATYEQYF,TGCAGTGCTAGATATCAGGGGTCCGCTACCTACGAGCAGTACTTC
.,TRBJ2-7,few,TRBV6-2/TRBV6-3,CASRKLRYEQYF,TGTGCCAGCAGGAAACTCCGATACGAGCAGTACTTC
TRBD1,TRBJ2-5,many,TRBV7-2,CASSWTRGLETQYF,TGTGCCAGCAGCTGGACCAGGGGGTTGGAGACCCAGTACTTC
TRBD1,TRBJ2-7,.,TRBV6-2/TRBV6-3,CASRPPGQSSYEQYF,TGTGCCAGCAGACCCCCGGGACAGAGCTCCTACGAGCAGTACTTC
.,TRBJ2-1,few,TRBV12-3/TRBV12-4,CASGRVYNEQFF,TGTGCCTCCGGCAGGGTTTACAATGAGCAGTTCTTC
TRBD1,TRBJ2-5,few,TRBV7-2,CASSLAKIGTGQQETQYF,TGTGCCAGCAGCTTAGCCAAGATTGGGACAGGGCAACAAGAGACCCAGTACTTC
.,TRBJ1-2,.,TRBV7-9,CASSLSGAPKANYGYTF,TGTGCCAGCAGCTTATCCGGGGCGCCGAAAGCTAACTATGGCTACACCTTC
.,TRBJ2-2,.,TRBV6-1,CASSRDIANTGELFF,TGTGCCAGCAGCCGGGACATCGCGAACACCGGGGAGCTGTTTTTT
.,TRBJ2-5,.,TRBV29-1,CSVAGSLRETQYF,TGCAGCGTTGCCGGGAGCCTTAGGGAGACCCAGTACTTC
.,TRBJ2-1,.,TRBV10-3,CAIGDPVYNEQFF,TGTGCCATCGGGGACCCTGTTTACAATGAGCAGTTCTTC
.,TRBJ2-6,.,TRBV18,CASSPLSTGANVLTF,TGTGCCAGCTCACCGTTATCGACTGGGGCCAACGTCCTGACTTTC
.,TRBJ2-2,many,TRBV12-3/TRBV12-4,CASSSGELFF,TGTGCCAGCAGTTCCGGGGAGCTGTTTTTT
.,TRBJ1-5,few,TRBV20-1,CSARGRGGGNQPQHF,TGCAGTGCTAGAGGGAGAGGGGGGGGCAATCAGCCCCAGCATTTT
TRBD2,TRBJ2-1,.,TRBV28,CASSFGLAGGGEQFF,TGTGCCAGCAGTTTCGGACTAGCGGGAGGTGGTGAGCAGTTCTTC
.,TRBJ2-4,few,TRBV29-1,CSVEDHFRGAKNIQYF,TGCAGCGTTGAAGATCACTTTCGGGGGGCCAAAAACATTCAGTACTTC
.,TRBJ1-5,few,TRBV6-2/TRBV6-3,CASSYFGYSNQPQHF,TGTGCCAGCAGTTACTTCGGATATAGCAATCAGCCCCAGCATTTT
.,TRBJ1-1,.,TRBV29-1,CSVAWATEAFF,TGCAGCGTTGCCTGGGCCACTGAAGCTTTCTTT
.,TRBJ2-3,.,TRBV29-1,CSAFGTSPQYF,TGCAGCGCCTTCGGGACAAGCCCACAGTATTTT
.,TRBJ1-4,.,TRBV2,CASSEREANEKLFF,TGTGCCAGCAGTGAACGGGAGGCTAATGAAAAACTGTTTTTT
TRBD1,TRBJ1-2,.,TRBV13,CASSSPPRGNGYTF,TGTGCCAGCAGCTCCCCCCCCAGGGGGAATGGCTACACCTTC